This T cell receptor (beta chain) stems from a study of blood T cell repertoires in COVID-19. In the study overall: The analysed material was cDNA or gDNA that came from T cells, B-cell-depleted T cells, or PBMCs.

Produced via immunoSEQ multiplex PCR; TCRdb's table is partial and in-frame only. The table lists around 460,000 clones, over 85% of them singletons. Between the trimmed V and J ends, which lost 4 bases and 2 bases, there was a span of 12 bases. Looked up from germline, CDR1 is SGHNT and CDR2 is YYREEE (reference sequence). The CDR3 spans 14 residues. Patients in Seattle were enrolled during active infection, then followed longitudinally. The genes are TRBV5-4 and TRBJ2-5; tentatively, D is TRBD1 (5 bases). The sample comprised peripheral blood. This sequence was found in a man aged 18 to 30 with COVID-19, enrolled during active disease. CDR3 sequence reads: CASSPPTAQETQYF. DNA for the CDR3: TGTGCCAGCAGCCCCCCGACAGCACAAGAGACCCAGTACTTC.